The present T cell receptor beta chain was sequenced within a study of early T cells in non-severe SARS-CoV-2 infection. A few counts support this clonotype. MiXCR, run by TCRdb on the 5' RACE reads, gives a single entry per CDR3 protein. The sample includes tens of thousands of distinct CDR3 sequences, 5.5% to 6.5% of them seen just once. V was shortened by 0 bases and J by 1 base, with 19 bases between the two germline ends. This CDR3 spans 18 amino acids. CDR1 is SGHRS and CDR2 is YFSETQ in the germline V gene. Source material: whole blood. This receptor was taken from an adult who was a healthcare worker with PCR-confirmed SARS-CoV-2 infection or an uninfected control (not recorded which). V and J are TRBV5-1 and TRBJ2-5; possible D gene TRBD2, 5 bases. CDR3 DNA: TGCGCCAGCAGCTTGGCGTCCACAGCTGGCAGCGGCCAAGAGACCCAGTACTTC. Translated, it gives CASSLASTAGSGQETQYF.